Detailed here is one TCR beta chain. Its antigen has not been determined. Sequencing was carried out with a NextSeq 550. The Human TCR Profiling Kit (MiLaboratory) was used to prepare UMI-labeled 5' RACE TRB cDNA libraries. The full amount of extracted RNA was used for cDNA synthesis, and the full amount of resulting cDNA was used for PCR amplification. The libraries were made side by side, with each library going through the same number of PCR cycles. In the source study's methods: With a requirement of at least two reads per UMI, MIGEC and MiXCR extracted about 50,000 +/- 10,000 unique UMI-labeled TRB cDNA molecules per library. An average of about 40,000 +/- 10,000 functional in-frame TRB CDR3 nucleotide clonotypes without stop codons was found per library. After downsampling to 5000 UMI-labeled TRB molecules per sample, diversity metrics, including normalized Shannon-Wiener and Chao1, were computed in VDJtools. VDJtools was used to calculate clonotype-size-weighted physicochemical properties of the central five CDR3 residues, namely interaction energy, strength, volume and Kidera factor 4. The reads underwent TCRdb reprocessing, giving one record for each CDR3 protein sequence and no DNA. TCRdb, rather than the study authors, made the V and J calls. This sample's table carries around 84,000 distinct CDR3 sequences. 0.7% to 1% of the sample belongs to the ten largest clones.

This entry comes from a study of CXCR3-negative and CXCR3-positive naive CD8 T cells (dated by TCRdb to between 2018 and 2020). Regarding the study in general: In total, approximately 140 million TRB reads were obtained, which works out to roughly 1.5 +/- 0.3 million reads per library. Diversity and physicochemical repertoire analyses covered approximately 10 donors pooled from two independent experiments. The TRBV-TRBJ cluster analysis covered naive subsets from 5 or 6 donors and memory cells from 3 donors. What the research found in general, with its limitations: Compared with CXCR3-negative naive cells, CXCR3-positive naive cells had TRB CDR3s with higher hydrophobicity (lower Kidera factor 4), lower energy, and higher strength and volume indices. Because CXCR3 expression was partially decreased after cryopreservation, freshly isolated PBMCs were used for most assays. Naive CXCR3-negative and CXCR3-positive cells from the same donor showed similar TRBV-TRBJ usage, whereas memory cells showed distinct patterns. Surface CD5, linked to self-reactivity in mice, was comparable between naive subsets; TCR interaction strength was therefore also inferred from TRB CDR3 physicochemical properties. Repertoire diversity was comparably high in both naive subsets but much lower in memory CD8+ T cells.

For every CD8+ T cell subset, around 300,000 cells were flow-sorted straight into RLT lysis buffer, and each subset was sorted in triplicate. To exclude memory contaminants, naive CD8+ T cells were stringently defined as CD45RO-CCR7+CD27+CD95-. Using standard density gradient centrifugation, peripheral blood mononuclear cells were isolated from buffy coats. Naive CXCR3-negative and CXCR3-positive CD8+ T cells were flow-sorted using a FACSAria III. Total RNA was extracted from sorted cells with an RNeasy Mini Kit. The CDR3 runs 15 residues from the cysteine to the phenylalanine. No DNA has been recorded. In the germline V gene, CDR1 corresponds to KGHSH and CDR2 to LQKENI.

Sequenced: naive CXCR3+ CD8+ T cells from blood. The cell subset or site label for this specimen denotes: CD45RO-CCR7+CD27+CD95- naive CD8+ T cells expressing CXCR3 (TNR3+). The receptor comes from a human donor in good health. Some clones in this sample may be carry-over from other donors' samples. The rearranged segments are TRBV18 and TRBJ2-1; TCRdb calls TRBD2, which cannot be checked without DNA. The CDR3: CASSPGGTLGNEQFF.